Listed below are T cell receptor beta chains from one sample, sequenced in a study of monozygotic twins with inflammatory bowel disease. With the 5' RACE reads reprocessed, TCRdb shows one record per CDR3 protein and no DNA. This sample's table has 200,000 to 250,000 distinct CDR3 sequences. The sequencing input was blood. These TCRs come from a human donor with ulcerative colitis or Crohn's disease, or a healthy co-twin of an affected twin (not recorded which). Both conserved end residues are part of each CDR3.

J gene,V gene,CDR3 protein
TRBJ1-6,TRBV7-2,CASSTAGTLNSPLHF
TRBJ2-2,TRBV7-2,CASSSHTGGPNTGELFF
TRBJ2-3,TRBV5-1,CASSLWPGSATDTQYF
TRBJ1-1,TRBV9,CASSLGPGDTEAFF
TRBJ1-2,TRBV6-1,CASSSRSRAGYTF
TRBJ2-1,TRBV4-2,CASSQDSSSGGSTYNEQFF
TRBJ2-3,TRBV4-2,CASSQDFAGVTDTQYF
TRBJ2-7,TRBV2,CAIGQGSYEQYF
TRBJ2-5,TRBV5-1,CASSYGDYPETQYF
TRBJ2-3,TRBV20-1,CSALIAGGPDTQYF
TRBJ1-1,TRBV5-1,CASSLEGLEAFF
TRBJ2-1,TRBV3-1,CASRELAGGSYNEQFF
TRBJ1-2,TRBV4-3,CASSQDSKGPTHYGYTF
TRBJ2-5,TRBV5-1,CASSYETGWKTQYF
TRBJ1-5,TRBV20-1,CSAMGTGRNQPQHF
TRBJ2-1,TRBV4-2,CASSLRPPGDEQFF
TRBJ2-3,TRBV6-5,CASSYSPREGTDTQYF
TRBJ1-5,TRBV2,CASRATGNQPQHF
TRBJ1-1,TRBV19,CASSIVRDGEAFF
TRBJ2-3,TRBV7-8,CASSPGTGSQLDTQYF
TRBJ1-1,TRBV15,CATGPSDTYTEAFF
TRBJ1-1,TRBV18,CASSPDLNTEAFF
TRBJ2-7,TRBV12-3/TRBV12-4,CASSFATLEQYF
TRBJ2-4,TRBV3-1,CASSQATSGAKNIQYF
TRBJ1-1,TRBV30,CAWNLEANTEAFF
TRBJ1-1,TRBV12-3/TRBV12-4,CASSSPNGAANTEAFF
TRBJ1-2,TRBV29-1,CSAGQDYGYTF
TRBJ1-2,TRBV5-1,CASGDPNYGYTF
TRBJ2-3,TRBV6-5,CASSPRSADTQYF
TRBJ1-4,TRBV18,CASSLQGRATNEKLFF
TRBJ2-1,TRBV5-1,CASSGTGTIHNEQFF
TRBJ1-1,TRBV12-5,CASGPSGIMNTEAFF
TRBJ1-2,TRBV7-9,CASSRRGENYGYTF
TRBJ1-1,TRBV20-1,CSASENTEAFF
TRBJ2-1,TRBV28,CASSFPPAGAGGHNEQFF
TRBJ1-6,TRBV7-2,CASSSAQDSYNSPLHF
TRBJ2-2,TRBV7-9,CASSAYRDSGELFF
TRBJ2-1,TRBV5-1,CASSPRGIGRTNEQFF
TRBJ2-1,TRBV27,CASSSLRIRGSSYNEQFF
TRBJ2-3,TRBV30,CAWSVGGPDTQYF
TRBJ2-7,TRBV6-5,CASSSFTGEQYF
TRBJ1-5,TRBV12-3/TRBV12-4,CASRPPGGRVQPQHF
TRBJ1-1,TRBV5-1,CASSLAGTGVPNTEAFF
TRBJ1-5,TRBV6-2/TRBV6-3,CASKFRSRTGSNQPQHF
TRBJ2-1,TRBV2,CASSETYTYNEQFF
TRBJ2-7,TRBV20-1,CSVTPSSYEQYF